The clone carrying this T cell receptor beta chain occurred a few times. What it binds is not known. The data were taken from a study of cytomegalovirus exposure and HLA in healthy donors. Study conclusions and caveats: For most TCR beta V segments, an earlier analysis put the productive rate at about 90% or about 30% of the time.

This CDR3 is 14 amino acids long. Germline V lookup: CDR1 SNHLY, CDR2 FYNNEI. The trim removed 7 bases at V and 5 bases at J, leaving 11 bases unmatched. A multiplex PCR was run with 60 Vbeta primers and 13 Jbeta primers. In the authors' methods: The count from a later analysis was about 80 million unique TCR beta chains, 9.5 million to 13 million of them shared. TCRdb's table, derived via immunoSEQ multiplex PCR, lists solely in-frame clones and lacks some. V and J calls and clone size are as listed in that table; D and trimming were resolved from the DNA. The sample holds 110,000 or so clones, roughly 70% seen once.

The source is a man between 35 and 55 years old in good health and CMV-seronegative. The source material was PBMCs. The V call is TRBV2, the J call TRBJ2-7; TRBD2 agrees at 7 bases. This CDR3 reads CASTGFGGSNEQYF. Written as DNA, the CDR3 is TGTGCCAGCACGGGTTTCGGCGGGAGTAACGAGCAGTACTTC. Combining the CDR3 with reference TRBV2 and TRBJ2-7 gives the whole variable domain EPEVTQTPSHQVTQMGQEVILRCVPISNHLYFYWYRQILGQKVEFLVSFYNNEISEKSEIFDDQFSVERPDGSNFTLKIRSTKLEDSAMYFCASTGFGGSNEQYFGPGTRLTVT.